Following are 2 T cell receptor beta chains from one sample sequenced in a study of T cell responses to AZD1222 COVID-19 vaccine. Some clones are missing from TCRdb's copy, which holds only in-frame ones; the method was immunoSEQ multiplex PCR. The sample includes 150,000 to 200,000 clones, 90% seen only once; the top ten take less than 3%. Sample: peripheral blood, taken on day 0 of AZD1222 vaccination. These receptors originate from an adult in good health.

This clone is a singleton in its sample. The chain recombines TRBV10-3 with TRBJ2-1; TRBD2 is a possible D gene (6 bases). The CDR3 is 15 residues long. V was cut by 3 bases and J by 7 bases, with 16 bases left in between. The germline gives CDR1 ENHRY, CDR2 SYGVKD. The CDR3 sequence: CAISDPGERVNEQFF. The CDR3 DNA is TGTGCCATCAGTGACCCTGGTGAGCGGGTGAATGAGCAGTTCTTC.

V is TRBV18 and J is TRBJ2-1, with 8 bases identical to TRBD1. Unmatched junction bases numbered 7, after V lost 2 bases and J lost 7 bases. Looked up from germline, CDR1 is KGHSH and CDR2 is LQKENI. The CDR3 sequence is 15 residues long. The CDR3 sequence is CASSPIQGAQNEQFF. CDR3 nucleotides: TGTGCCAGCTCACCAATCCAGGGGGCTCAGAATGAGCAGTTCTTC. The full variable domain, in which reference TRBV18 and TRBJ2-1 provide the parts outside the CDR3, is NAGVMQNPRHLVRRRGQEARLRCSPMKGHSHVYWYRQLPEEGLKFMVYLQKENIIDESGMPKERFSAEFPKEGPSILRIQQVVRGDSAAYFCASSPIQGAQNEQFFGPGTRLTVL.